These 30 T cell receptor beta chains originate from one sample sequenced in a study of monozygotic twins with inflammatory bowel disease. Reprocessing the 5' RACE reads, TCRdb reports a single entry for every CDR3 protein and omits DNA. The sample includes 300,000 to 400,000 distinct CDR3 sequences. Source material: blood. The source is a human donor with ulcerative colitis or Crohn's disease, or a healthy co-twin of an affected twin (not recorded which).

The chain carries TRBV20-1 and TRBJ2-5; TCRdb lists TRBD2, though no DNA is available to test this call. CDR1 and CDR2 (germline): DFQATT, SNEGSKA (reference sequence). CDR3 length: 19 amino acids. CDR3 amino acids: CSTSELAGGPVSVQETQYF.

The chain uses TRBV19 and TRBJ2-7; TCRdb's D gene call, TRBD1, goes unchecked for lack of DNA. The CDR3 length is 17 residues. Germline values: CDR1 LNHDA, CDR2 SQIVND (reference sequence). The CDR3 loop is CASSPPSGTGGGYEQYF.

The CDR3 region is CASSRGNDNSPLHF. The V and J genes are TRBV5-1 and TRBJ1-6. Germline V gene data show CDR1 as SGHRS and CDR2 as YFSETQ. This CDR3 spans 14 amino acids.

The chain joins TRBV20-1 to TRBJ2-2; the TRBD1 assignment by TCRdb is unverifiable without DNA. Germline assignment: CDR1 DFQATT and CDR2 SNEGSKA (reference sequence). The CDR3 is made up of 15 amino acids. This CDR3 reads CSAREGRVRTGELFF.

The rearrangement links TRBV28 to TRBJ1-2. This CDR3 region has 14 residues. CDR1 and CDR2 from the germline V gene are MDHEN and SYDVKM. This CDR3 reads CASSLLTANYGYTF.

This rearrangement joins TRBV3-1 to TRBJ2-7; TCRdb selects TRBD2, and the lack of DNA leaves this call unchecked. CDR1 and CDR2 from the germline V gene are LGHDT and YNNKEL (reference sequence). This CDR3 has 15 amino acids. CDR3 region: CASSPRLAGWYEQYF.

CDR3: CASSLDGGQRYF. The gene calls are TRBV11-2 and TRBJ2-4; TCRdb's D call of TRBD1 is untestable without DNA. The CDR3 has 12 residues. In germline, CDR1 is SGHAT, CDR2 FQNNGV.

The CDR3 is CASSWTGATDTQYF. The gene calls are TRBV7-9 and TRBJ2-3; TCRdb's D call of TRBD1 is untestable without DNA. Per the germline V gene, CDR1 is SEHNR and CDR2 is FQNEAQ (reference sequence). The CDR3 has 14 residues.

The chain has TRBV20-1 and TRBJ2-7; TCRdb's assignment of TRBD1 cannot be checked, as there is no DNA. The germline V gene has CDR1 DFQATT and CDR2 SNEGSKA (reference sequence). The CDR3 loop spans 13 amino acids. CDR3 sequence reads: CSAAGTATYEQYF.

The rearrangement uses TRBV12-3 or TRBV12-4 and TRBJ2-1. This CDR3 region has 15 residues. This CDR3 reads CASTSAGVSDNEQFF.

V and J are TRBV27 and TRBJ1-3; the TCRdb call, TRBD1, lacks DNA for checking. The CDR3 has 15 residues. Germline V gives CDR1 MNHEY, CDR2 SMNVEV (reference sequence). CDR3 in amino acids: CASSPGQGIANTIYF.

The V gene is TRBV20-1, the J gene TRBJ1-1; TCRdb indicates TRBD1, and absent DNA this call remains unverified. The V gene's germline CDR1 is DFQATT and CDR2 SNEGSKA (reference sequence). This CDR3 spans 12 amino acids. The chain's CDR3 is CSAAGQGFEAFF.

The V call is TRBV4-1, the J call TRBJ2-1; TCRdb's D call of TRBD1 is untestable without DNA. Per the germline V gene, CDR1 is MGHRA and CDR2 is YSYEKL. The CDR3 extends over 17 amino acids. CDR3 amino acids: CASSQGDPAGPYNEQFF.

The rearrangement links TRBV7-2 to TRBJ2-7; as DNA is missing, the TRBD1 call by TCRdb cannot be tested. CDR1 is SGHTA and CDR2 is FQGNSA in the germline V gene. The CDR3 runs to 16 residues. Here the CDR3 reads CASSLDGPLEDPEQYF.

The chain couples TRBV2 to TRBJ2-1. This CDR3 contains 12 residues. CDR1 and CDR2 (germline): SNHLY, FYNNEI. CDR3 residues: CASSESDNEQFF.

The chain couples TRBV5-1 to TRBJ1-5. The CDR3 contains 15 residues. Germline CDR1 is SGHRS and CDR2 is YFSETQ. CDR3: CASSFGDVSNQPQHF.

V and J are TRBV30 and TRBJ1-2; TCRdb returns TRBD1, unconfirmable since there is no DNA. The germline V gene has CDR1 GTSNPN and CDR2 SVGIG (reference sequence). The CDR3 runs to 14 residues. The CDR3: CAWSAGVTGYGYTF.

The rearrangement joins TRBV20-1 to TRBJ2-2; TCRdb's D call of TRBD2 is untestable without DNA. From germline, CDR1 is DFQATT and CDR2 SNEGSKA (reference sequence). This CDR3 is 15 amino acids long. The CDR3 spells CSALDPNANTGELFF.

The chain recombines TRBV5-1 with TRBJ2-6. The CDR3 length is 15 residues. Germline V lookup: CDR1 SGHRS, CDR2 YFSETQ. CDR3 amino acids: CASSPGISGANVLTF.

The chain combines TRBV6-1 with TRBJ2-1; TCRdb's D call, TRBD1, is unchecked because there is no DNA. The CDR3 runs to 15 residues. CDR1 and CDR2 from the germline V gene are MNHNS and SASEGT. This CDR3 is CASSGTWGGGNEQFF.

This chain joins TRBV20-1 and TRBJ2-5; TCRdb calls TRBD2, which cannot be checked without DNA. This CDR3 comprises 13 residues. Germline-derived CDR1 and CDR2 are DFQATT and SNEGSKA (reference sequence). CDR3 region: CSASRREWETQYF.

This sequence joins TRBV15 and TRBJ1-2. The CDR3 sequence is 14 residues long. Germline values: CDR1 LNHNV, CDR2 YYDKDF (reference sequence). The CDR3 loop reads CATSRDRKVAGYTF.

This chain joins TRBV12-3 or TRBV12-4 and TRBJ1-2; TCRdb's D call, TRBD1, is unchecked because there is no DNA. The CDR3 has 13 residues. CDR3 loop: CASAGGTEYGYTF.

The rearrangement joins TRBV15 to TRBJ2-7; TCRdb names TRBD1, which stays unverified in the absence of DNA. The germline gives CDR1 LNHNV, CDR2 YYDKDF (reference sequence). This CDR3 has 14 amino acids. CDR3 sequence reads: CATSRMTGAYEQYF.

The chain links TRBV7-9 to TRBJ2-2; the D call from TCRdb, TRBD2, cannot be confirmed without DNA. The CDR3 runs 16 residues. The V gene's germline CDR1 is SEHNR and CDR2 FQNEAQ (reference sequence). CDR3 residues: CASRSPGLAGTGELFF.

The chain joins TRBV3-1 to TRBJ2-1; TCRdb designates TRBD2, a call that cannot be tested without DNA. The CDR3 has 14 amino acids. The V gene's germline CDR1 is LGHDT and CDR2 YNNKEL (reference sequence). This CDR3 reads CASSQAWATNEQFF.

The J gene is TRBJ1-2, the V gene TRBV28; TCRdb gives TRBD1 as the D gene, but with no DNA this cannot be confirmed. The CDR3 length is 14 residues. Germline CDR1 reads MDHEN; CDR2 reads SYDVKM. This CDR3 is CASTLSQGGYGYTF.

The V gene is TRBV20-1, the J gene TRBJ1-2; TCRdb's D gene call, TRBD1, goes unchecked for lack of DNA. This CDR3 has 15 residues. The germline gives CDR1 DFQATT, CDR2 SNEGSKA (reference sequence). This chain's CDR3 is CSAFRDRVGNYGYTF.

J is TRBJ2-3 and V is TRBV7-8; absent DNA, TCRdb's TRBD2 call cannot be checked. Germline CDR1 reads SGHVS; CDR2 reads FQNEAQ. The CDR3 totals 18 residues. The chain's CDR3 is CASSPRGRGTFSTDTQYF.

The chain uses TRBV6-2 or TRBV6-3 and TRBJ1-5; no DNA is available, so the TRBD1 call from TCRdb remains unchecked. Germline CDR1 MNHEY, CDR2 SVGEGT. The CDR3 length is 15 residues. The chain's CDR3 is CASSYGTLSNQPQHF.